This T cell receptor beta chain was observed in a study of long-term antiretroviral therapy in people with HIV. Study details: By about a decade, the earliest samples predate the 2015 immediate-ART recommendation. Regarding the study as a whole: Someone took the blood between about 2003 and 2018, maybe while older ART regimens were in use. For ART adherence, viral resistance and therapy changes, no data were available.

With respect to this clone: Its target is unknown.

Researchers ran immunoSEQ v3.0 at survey level. The protocol was immunoSEQ multiplex PCR, while the TCRdb copy is restricted to in-frame clones and leaves out a portion. The data show some 40,000 clones, with around 80% seen just once and about 5% held by the top ten. Germline assignment: CDR1 SGHRS and CDR2 YFSETQ. The J segment lost 6 bases and the V segment lost 0 bases, leaving 2 bases of the junction unmatched. The CDR3 length is 13 residues. Every one of the donors gave at least one pre-ART PBMC sample and at least two post-ART PBMC samples. J is TRBJ1-2 and V is TRBV5-1, with 7 bases fitting TRBD1. The sequence derives from a man younger than 30 with HIV. This specimen was unsorted PBMCs, taken 1.5 years after starting antiretroviral therapy. The CDR3 loop is CASSLATGDGYTF. The CDR3 bases are TGCGCCAGCAGCTTGGCTACAGGGGATGGCTACACCTTC.